The clone carrying this T cell receptor (beta chain) showed up just a few times. From the RT-PCR reads, TCRdb called clonotypes with MiXCR, one entry per CDR3 protein. The table has hundreds of thousands of distinct CDR3 sequences, approximately 10% seen once. This entry belongs to a study of response to subunit inactivated influenza vaccine. The CDR3 spans 15 residues. Germline CDR1 KGHSH, CDR2 LQKENI. V lost 0 bases to trimming and J lost 0 bases, with 9 bases between them. This same sample was also taken into another study, of T cells expressing NK-cell markers. That report notes: As the method of synthesis, 5'RACE template switching with UMIs yielded TCR beta cDNA. Roughly 1.0-7.0% of CD8+ T cells in about 6 donors belonged to dominant NKG2C+ clonotypes.

The sequencing used PBMCs from blood, collected on the day of vaccination. The sequence derives from a man in his forties or fifties who received an inactivated influenza vaccine. The chain has TRBV18 and TRBJ2-7, with a weak D call TRBD1 (5 bases). DNA for the CDR3: TGTGCCAGCTCACCACCGAACAGGAACTCCTACGAGCAGTACTTC. This sequence encodes CASSPPNRNSYEQYF.